The 4 T cell receptor beta chains in this list originate from one sample, sequenced in a study of T cells in Graves' hyperthyroidism and ophthalmopathy. RNA transcripts were the template for amplifying TCR beta CDR3 regions. The study used the HTBI primer set for a first-round RT-PCR of the TCR CDR3. One entry per CDR3 protein, called by TCRdb with MiXCR from the multiplex PCR reads. Here the sample spans fewer than 350,000 distinct CDR3 sequences, roughly a fifth being singletons. Sequenced input: blood. These receptors originate from a man aged 50 to 60 with Graves' ophthalmopathy.

The chain is built from TRBV2 and TRBJ2-1, with 10 nucleotides matching TRBD2. The CDR3 contains 17 residues. Germline V CDR1 and CDR2: SNHLY, FYNNEI. V gave up 2 bases and J gave up 4 bases; unmatched junction bases: 8. CDR3: CASSELAGVGGYNEQFF. CDR3 DNA: TGTGCCAGCAGTGAACTAGCGGGAGTAGGCGGTTACAATGAGCAGTTCTTC.

The sample holds a few counts of this clonotype. This chain links TRBV6-1 with TRBJ2-1, with D possibly matching TRBD2 (6 bases). The germline V and J ends were trimmed by 6 bases and 0 bases, with 12 bases remaining between them. The germline gives CDR1 MNHNS, CDR2 SASEGT. The CDR3 is 15 residues long. The CDR3 here is CASRSAGSSYNEQFF. Here the CDR3 DNA reads TGTGCCAGCAGGTCTGCCGGGAGCTCCTACAATGAGCAGTTCTTC.

The chain is built from TRBV28 and TRBJ2-5; 9 nucleotides align to TRBD1. This CDR3 region has 16 residues. V trimming: 2 bases; J trimming: 3 bases; junction bases outside the gene matches: 7. The germline V gene has CDR1 MDHEN and CDR2 SYDVKM. CDR3 sequence (DNA): TGTGCCAGCAGTTTACCGATACAGGGGGCGAAAGAGACCCAGTACTTC. This sequence encodes CASSLPIQGAKETQYF.

V and J are TRBV5-6 and TRBJ2-7; TRBD2 matches 9 bases. V trimming: 0 bases; J trimming: 3 bases; junction bases outside the gene matches: 4. The CDR3 is made up of 15 amino acids. Germline values: CDR1 SGHDT, CDR2 YYEEEE. The CDR3 loop is CASSLAGTSLYEQYF. The CDR3 DNA reads TGTGCCAGCAGCTTGGCGGGGACTAGCCTCTACGAGCAGTACTTC.